A selection of T cell receptor beta chains follows, all from one sample in a study of graft-versus-host responses after intestinal transplantation. The data were produced by immunoSEQ multiplex PCR, yet TCRdb's version contains in-frame clones alone and is incomplete. Found here are more than 100,000 clones, roughly 95% of them singletons; the top ten hold about 3.3%. Their cognate antigens are unknown. The sample in question was unstimulated CD8+ T cells sorted from spleen or lymph node cells, obtained before intestinal transplant. Every receptor here comes from a human donor who received an intestinal transplant. Both conserved end residues are part of each CDR3. D genes are given only for firm matches. A clone size is listed for some rows: how often the clone was seen (once, few, many), or a class if it is expanded.

len: 14
v_gene: TRBV10-2
j_gene: TRBJ2-2
d_gene: .
abundance: .
CDR3nt: TGCGCCAGCAGTTCACAGGGAGGTACCGGGGAGCTGTTTTTT
CDR3aa: CASSSQGGTGELFF

len: 17
v_gene: TRBV19
j_gene: TRBJ2-1
d_gene: TRBD1
abundance: .
CDR3nt: TGTGCCAGTTCCGGGGACAGGGGAGAAGTAAGCTACAATGAGCAGTTCTTC
CDR3aa: CASSGDRGEVSYNEQFF

len: 15
v_gene: TRBV4-2
j_gene: TRBJ1-1
d_gene: .
abundance: .
CDR3nt: TGTGCCAGCAGCCAAGATCAGGGAATGAACACTGAAGCTTTCTTT
CDR3aa: CASSQDQGMNTEAFF

len: 15
v_gene: TRBV9
j_gene: TRBJ1-4
d_gene: TRBD1
abundance: once
CDR3nt: TGTGCCAGCAGCGCCGGACAGGGAAGAAATGAAAAACTGTTTTTT
CDR3aa: CASSAGQGRNEKLFF

len: 13
v_gene: TRBV2
j_gene: TRBJ2-7
d_gene: .
abundance: .
CDR3nt: TGTGCCAGCACTCCGGGGAACCTTTACGAGCAGTACTTC
CDR3aa: CASTPGNLYEQYF

len: 15
v_gene: TRBV28
j_gene: TRBJ1-5
d_gene: .
abundance: .
CDR3nt: TGTGCCAGCAGTCGGTACGGGATGAGCAATCAGCCCCAGCATTTT
CDR3aa: CASSRYGMSNQPQHF

len: 13
v_gene: TRBV4-3
j_gene: TRBJ2-1
d_gene: TRBD2
abundance: .
CDR3nt: TGCGCCAGCAGCCAAGAAGTACTAGCGGAGCAGTTCTTC
CDR3aa: CASSQEVLAEQFF

len: 17
v_gene: TRBV7-2
j_gene: TRBJ2-1
d_gene: .
abundance: .
CDR3nt: TGTGCCAGCAGCCCCAGGGATTTGAGACTCACCTACAATGAGCAGTTCTTC
CDR3aa: CASSPRDLRLTYNEQFF

len: 15
v_gene: TRBV19
j_gene: TRBJ2-1
d_gene: TRBD2
abundance: .
CDR3nt: TGTGCCAGTAGTATGTTCGGGGGGGTAAGCAATGAGCAGTTCTTC
CDR3aa: CASSMFGGVSNEQFF

len: 15
v_gene: TRBV7-9
j_gene: TRBJ2-7
d_gene: .
abundance: .
CDR3nt: TGTGCCAGCAGCTTAGCGTCAGGGGCGATCCACGAGCAGTACTTC
CDR3aa: CASSLASGAIHEQYF

len: 14
v_gene: TRBV27
j_gene: TRBJ2-1
d_gene: TRBD2
abundance: .
CDR3nt: TGTGCCAGCAGTTCCGGGACTAGGGGCAATGAGCAGTTCTTC
CDR3aa: CASSSGTRGNEQFF

len: 17
v_gene: TRBV7-9
j_gene: TRBJ2-1
d_gene: TRBD2
abundance: once
CDR3nt: TGTGCCAGCAGCCCGTCTAGCGGAGGAAACTCCTACAATGAGCGGTTCTTC
CDR3aa: CASSPSSGGNSYNERFF

len: 15
v_gene: TRBV27
j_gene: TRBJ2-3
d_gene: TRBD2
abundance: .
CDR3nt: TGTGCCAGCAGTCCTCTAGCGGGAGTCTCAGATACGCAGTATTTT
CDR3aa: CASSPLAGVSDTQYF

len: 15
v_gene: TRBV28
j_gene: TRBJ2-3
d_gene: .
abundance: .
CDR3nt: TGTGCCAGCAGTTTTGGGGGACTCCTAACAGATACGCAGTATTTT
CDR3aa: CASSFGGLLTDTQYF

len: 16
v_gene: TRBV6-5
j_gene: TRBJ2-5
d_gene: TRBD1
abundance: .
CDR3nt: TGTGCCAGCAGTTACCGTACAGGGGGCGTAGGAGAGACCCAGTACTTC
CDR3aa: CASSYRTGGVGETQYF

len: 16
v_gene: TRBV28
j_gene: TRBJ1-1
d_gene: .
abundance: .
CDR3nt: TGTGCCAGCAGTTTATCAGGGCCCCTTGGGGACACTGAAGCTTTCTTT
CDR3aa: CASSLSGPLGDTEAFF

len: 11
v_gene: TRBV6-5
j_gene: TRBJ2-7
d_gene: .
abundance: .
CDR3nt: TGTGCCAGCAGTGAATCCTACGAGCAGTACTTC
CDR3aa: CASSESYEQYF

len: 13
v_gene: TRBV7-9
j_gene: TRBJ2-1
d_gene: .
abundance: once
CDR3nt: TGTGCCAGCAGCTTAAGGACGGCGGAAGAGCAGTTCTTC
CDR3aa: CASSLRTAEEQFF

len: 15
v_gene: TRBV5-1
j_gene: TRBJ2-4
d_gene: .
abundance: .
CDR3nt: TGCGCCAGCAGCTTGGAAGCCTACAACCCAGACATTCAGTACTTC
CDR3aa: CASSLEAYNPDIQYF

len: 13
v_gene: TRBV29-1
j_gene: TRBJ2-7
d_gene: .
abundance: .
CDR3nt: TGCAGCGCGAGGGGGACGGACTCCTACGAGCAGTACTTC
CDR3aa: CSARGTDSYEQYF

len: 17
v_gene: TRBV4-2
j_gene: TRBJ2-7
d_gene: TRBD2
abundance: .
CDR3nt: TGTGCCAGCAGCCAAGATCAAGCGGGAGGCGTCTCCTACGAGCAGTACTTC
CDR3aa: CASSQDQAGGVSYEQYF

len: 15
v_gene: TRBV11-2
j_gene: TRBJ2-2
d_gene: .
abundance: .
CDR3nt: TGTGCCAGCAGCCTTTACCGGGACGACACCGGGGAGCTGTTTTTT
CDR3aa: CASSLYRDDTGELFF

len: 15
v_gene: TRBV28
j_gene: TRBJ1-2
d_gene: TRBD1
abundance: .
CDR3nt: TGTGCCAGCAGTTTCGGGACAGCCATTAACTATGGCTACACCTTC
CDR3aa: CASSFGTAINYGYTF

len: 16
v_gene: TRBV28
j_gene: TRBJ1-6
d_gene: TRBD1
abundance: .
CDR3nt: TGTGCCAGCAGCCCCCTGTGGCAGGGGGAGTGGTCACCCCTCCACTTT
CDR3aa: CASSPLWQGEWSPLHF

len: 16
v_gene: TRBV6-1
j_gene: TRBJ1-1
d_gene: .
abundance: .
CDR3nt: TGTGCCAGCAGTGAACTCGGACAGCGAATGAACACTGAAGCTTTCTTT
CDR3aa: CASSELGQRMNTEAFF

len: 14
v_gene: TRBV29-1
j_gene: TRBJ2-7
d_gene: .
abundance: .
CDR3nt: TGCAGCGTTGTTCGCGACAGAATATACTACGAGCAGTACTTC
CDR3aa: CSVVRDRIYYEQYF

len: 16
v_gene: TRBV27
j_gene: TRBJ2-5
d_gene: .
abundance: .
CDR3nt: TGTGCCAGCAGTTTAGGGCCCAGACAGGTTGGGGAGACCCAGTACTTC
CDR3aa: CASSLGPRQVGETQYF

len: 16
v_gene: TRBV30
j_gene: TRBJ2-7
d_gene: TRBD2
abundance: .
CDR3nt: TGTGCCTGGAGTGTATGGGGACTAGCGGGGCACTACGAGCAGTACTTC
CDR3aa: CAWSVWGLAGHYEQYF

len: 16
v_gene: TRBV15
j_gene: TRBJ2-7
d_gene: .
abundance: .
CDR3nt: TGTGCCACCAGCAGAGATAGAGCAGGGAATACCTACGAGCAGTACTTC
CDR3aa: CATSRDRAGNTYEQYF

len: 14
v_gene: TRBV27
j_gene: TRBJ1-1
d_gene: .
abundance: .
CDR3nt: TGTGCCAGCAGCCCAATAACCATGAACACTGAAGCTTTCTTT
CDR3aa: CASSPITMNTEAFF

len: 15
v_gene: TRBV5-4
j_gene: TRBJ2-7
d_gene: TRBD2
abundance: .
CDR3nt: TGTGCCAGCATCCCTAGCGGGAGCCCAGATGTCGAGCAGTACTTC
CDR3aa: CASIPSGSPDVEQYF

len: 14
v_gene: TRBV6-5
j_gene: TRBJ2-5
d_gene: TRBD1
abundance: .
CDR3nt: TGTGCCAGCAGTTACTCGACAGGGGGGGAGACCCAGTACTTC
CDR3aa: CASSYSTGGETQYF

len: 13
v_gene: TRBV2
j_gene: TRBJ1-1
d_gene: .
abundance: .
CDR3nt: TGTGCCAGCAGGGAGACGAAGAACACTGAAGCTTTCTTT
CDR3aa: CASRETKNTEAFF

len: 17
v_gene: TRBV4-3
j_gene: TRBJ1-2
d_gene: .
abundance: .
CDR3nt: TGCGCCAGCAGCCAAGATACGGAAAGGCGAAGAAACTATGGCTACACCTTC
CDR3aa: CASSQDTERRRNYGYTF

len: 11
v_gene: TRBV20-1
j_gene: TRBJ2-7
d_gene: .
abundance: .
CDR3nt: TGCAGTACCCCTCAGGGGTACGAGCAGTACTTC
CDR3aa: CSTPQGYEQYF

len: 14
v_gene: TRBV5-1
j_gene: TRBJ2-7
d_gene: TRBD2
abundance: .
CDR3nt: TGCGCCAGCAGCTCTAGCGGGAACTCCTACGAGCAGTACTTC
CDR3aa: CASSSSGNSYEQYF

len: 17
v_gene: TRBV2
j_gene: TRBJ2-5
d_gene: TRBD2
abundance: .
CDR3nt: TGTGCCAGCCCATCCCATACCGTAGGGCGGGAGGAAGAGACCCAGTACTTC
CDR3aa: CASPSHTVGREEETQYF

len: 14
v_gene: TRBV9
j_gene: TRBJ2-3
d_gene: .
abundance: .
CDR3nt: TGTGCCAGCAGCGTGGGGGCTTTCACAGATACGCAGTATTTT
CDR3aa: CASSVGAFTDTQYF

len: 14
v_gene: TRBV5-1
j_gene: TRBJ1-1
d_gene: .
abundance: once
CDR3nt: TGCGCCAGCAGCTTGGAAGGGCTGGGCACTGAAGCTTTCTTT
CDR3aa: CASSLEGLGTEAFF

len: 14
v_gene: TRBV11-2
j_gene: TRBJ2-7
d_gene: TRBD1
abundance: .
CDR3nt: TGTGCCAGCAGCCCATGGACAGGTTTAATAGAGCAGTACTTC
CDR3aa: CASSPWTGLIEQYF

len: 19
v_gene: TRBV9
j_gene: TRBJ2-1
d_gene: TRBD2
abundance: .
CDR3nt: TGTGCCAGCAGCGTAGAAGGGACTAGCGGATACTTCACCCACAATGAGCAGTTCTTC
CDR3aa: CASSVEGTSGYFTHNEQFF

len: 15
v_gene: TRBV4-3
j_gene: TRBJ1-5
d_gene: .
abundance: .
CDR3nt: TGCGCCAGCAGCCCCCGCACACCTAGCAATCAGCCCCAGCATTTT
CDR3aa: CASSPRTPSNQPQHF

len: 13
v_gene: TRBV28
j_gene: TRBJ2-5
d_gene: .
abundance: few
CDR3nt: TGTGCCAGCAGGGACCGGGACTCTGAGACCCAGTACTTC
CDR3aa: CASRDRDSETQYF

len: 12
v_gene: TRBV4-1
j_gene: TRBJ2-7
d_gene: .
abundance: once
CDR3nt: TGCGCCAGCAGCCAAGCCGTGGGCGAGCAGTACTTC
CDR3aa: CASSQAVGEQYF